The 32 T cell receptor beta chains below were found in one sample sequenced in a study of blood T cell repertoires in COVID-19 (TCRdb year 2020). The library was made by the immunoSEQ multiplex PCR assay. TCRdb mirrors the immuneACCESS table, restricted to in-frame sequences. Some clones are absent from its copies; in checked studies, under half trace to an unresolved V gene, and the reason for the others is unknown. The sample profile shows fewer than 250,000 clones; roughly 90% of them were found once. Of the sample, roughly 1.7% is held by the ten largest clones. The sequenced sample consisted of peripheral blood. Receptor source: a man in his 70s with acute or convalescent COVID-19.

The genes are TRBV2 and TRBJ1-2; D remains ambiguous. The CDR3 has 13 residues. Trimming removed 0 bases from V and 4 bases from J, with 6 bases in between. The germline CDR1 and CDR2 sequences are SNHLY and FYNNEI. DNA of the CDR3: TGTGCCAGCAGTGAAGCCAGATTCTATGGCTACACCTTC. It specifies CASSEARFYGYTF.

The chain has TRBV5-1 and TRBJ2-2; possible D gene TRBD1, 5 bases. This CDR3 is built from 14 residues. V shed 4 bases and J shed 2 bases, with 9 bases lying between them. Germline loops: CDR1 SGHRS, CDR2 YFSETQ. CDR3 nucleotide sequence: TGCGCCAGCAGCGCGGACACCAACACCGGGGAGCTGTTTTTT. This sequence encodes CASSADTNTGELFF.

The chain joins TRBV11-2 to TRBJ1-4; D possibly corresponds to TRBD1 (5 bases). This CDR3 has 13 residues. V shed 1 base and J shed 10 bases, with 10 bases lying between them. The germline V gene has CDR1 SGHAT and CDR2 FQNNGV. In DNA form, the CDR3 reads TGTGCCAGCAGCTTAGTCAGGGAAGGAAAACTGTTTTTT. Translated: CASSLVREGKLFF.

The CDR3 sequence is CASSPGQGGGYTF. Written as DNA, the CDR3 is TGTGCCAGCAGCCCAGGACAGGGCGGGGGCTACACCTTC. The J gene is TRBJ1-2, the V gene TRBV3-1 (or the pseudogene TRBV3-2); 8 bases are shared with TRBD1. Trimming removed 4 bases from V and 8 bases from J; junction bases left unmatched: 6. Germline V gives CDR1 LGHDT, CDR2 YNNKEL (reference sequence). The CDR3 consists of 13 residues.

The V call is TRBV25-1, the J call TRBJ1-6, with 8 bases fitting TRBD1. The V segment lost 3 bases and the J segment 7 bases; nucleotides outside the gene matches: 5. CDR3 length: 15 amino acids. Germline loops: CDR1 MGHDK, CDR2 SYGVNS. The CDR3 sequence is CASSDGQGINSPLHF. In nucleotides, the CDR3 is TGTGCCAGCAGTGACGGACAGGGTATCAATTCACCCCTCCACTTT.

The chain has TRBV6-5 and TRBJ1-1; tentatively, D is TRBD1 (5 bases). Looked up from germline, CDR1 is MNHEY and CDR2 is SVGAGI. CDR3 length: 12 amino acids. V gave up 6 bases and J gave up 3 bases, with 8 bases separating them. CDR3 loop: CASSSGHTEAFF. Written as DNA, the CDR3 is TGTGCCAGCAGCTCAGGGCACACTGAAGCTTTCTTT.

This clone came up a few times. The chain recombines TRBV5-6 with TRBJ1-5; a possible D gene is TRBD1 (5 bases). Trimming pared 0 bases from V and 5 bases from J, leaving 12 bases between. This CDR3 is 15 amino acids long. The V gene's germline CDR1 is SGHDT and CDR2 YYEEEE. The CDR3 spells CASSLGTRGYQPQHF. The CDR3 DNA is TGTGCCAGCAGCTTGGGGACAAGAGGATATCAGCCCCAGCATTTT.

The V and J genes are TRBV12-5 and TRBJ2-2; 8 bases are a match to TRBD2. Trimming removed 1 base from V and 6 bases from J; junction bases left unmatched: 13. CDR3 size: 18 residues. Germline CDR1 and CDR2: LGHNT and FRNRAP. This chain's CDR3 is CASGLAYVQRESSGELFF. CDR3 coding DNA: TGTGCTAGTGGTTTGGCCTACGTCCAGCGGGAGTCTTCCGGGGAGCTGTTTTTT.

CDR3 bases: TGTGCCAGCAGCCAAGTAGGGGCTTCACCCCTCCACTTT. It specifies CASSQVGASPLHF. The chain uses TRBV14 and TRBJ1-6, with D possibly matching TRBD1 (5 bases). Germline CDR1 reads SGHDN; CDR2 reads FVKESK. Trimming took off 1 base at V and 9 bases at J, with 7 bases between the two ends. The CDR3 is 13 amino acids.

This chain uses TRBV6-5 with TRBJ2-7, with a weak D call TRBD2 (5 bases). This CDR3 is 12 amino acids long. The germline V gene encodes CDR1 MNHEY and CDR2 SVGAGI. The germline V and J ends were trimmed by 2 bases and 6 bases, with 8 bases remaining between them. The DNA for the CDR3 is TGTGCCAGCAGTTACGACTACGGCGAGCAGTACTTC. This sequence encodes CASSYDYGEQYF.

The gene calls are TRBV6-5 and TRBJ1-1; no definite D call. The V and J ends lost 4 bases and 7 bases respectively, with 7 bases between them. Per the germline V gene, CDR1 is MNHEY and CDR2 is SVGAGI. The CDR3 is 11 amino acids. The CDR3 DNA follows: TGTGCCAGCAGTTTGATCTATGAAGCTTTCTTT. Its translation is CASSLIYEAFF.

This clone appeared a few times. J is TRBJ2-3 and V is TRBV5-1, with 11 nucleotides matching TRBD2. Germline V gene sequence: CDR1 SGHRS, CDR2 YFSETQ. The CDR3 totals 17 residues. J was trimmed by 0 bases and V by 4 bases; bases with no gene match: 7. CDR3 coding DNA: TGCGCCAGCAGCACCGGGACTAGCGGACCTAGCACAGATACGCAGTATTTT. Translating it yields CASSTGTSGPSTDTQYF.

V is TRBV28 and J is TRBJ1-1, with D perhaps TRBD1 (5 bases). The V end lost 4 bases, the J end lost 1 base, and 13 bases lay between the germline ends. Germline CDR1 reads MDHEN; CDR2 reads SYDVKM. The CDR3 sequence is 15 residues long. This chain's CDR3 is CASSWGSLSNTEAFF. DNA of the CDR3: TGTGCCAGCAGTTGGGGCAGCCTATCGAACACTGAAGCTTTCTTT.

V and J are TRBV2 and TRBJ1-6; maybe TRBD1 (5 bases). Germline CDR1 and CDR2: SNHLY and FYNNEI. V was pared by 3 bases and J by 5 bases, with 11 bases between. CDR3 length: 15 residues. The CDR3 region is CASSDGGVDNSPLHF. The DNA of the CDR3 is TGTGCCAGCAGTGACGGAGGGGTCGATAATTCACCCCTCCACTTT.

This CDR3 is CASSQMTGPTGNTIYF. CDR3 in DNA: TGTGCCAGCAGCCAAATGACAGGGCCCACTGGAAACACCATATATTTT. The chain combines TRBV7-6 with TRBJ1-3; the match to TRBD1 covers 7 bases. Germline V gene lookup returns CDR1 SGHVS and CDR2 FNYEAQ. V dropped 5 bases and J dropped 2; count of bases not matched to a gene: 9. The CDR3 has 16 residues.

J is TRBJ2-1 and V is TRBV27; weak D call: TRBD2 (6 bases). Germline V gives CDR1 MNHEY, CDR2 SMNVEV (reference sequence). CDR3 length equals 14 residues. With 3 bases removed from V and 6 bases from J, the gap between germline ends came to 12 bases. CDR3 sequence reads: CASSFASVTNEQFF. DNA for the CDR3: TGTGCCAGCAGTTTCGCTAGCGTTACCAATGAGCAGTTCTTC.

This clone was recorded once. This chain uses TRBV11-1 with TRBJ2-2; TRBD1 is a possible D gene (5 bases). This CDR3 is built from 13 residues. CDR1 is SGHAT, CDR2 FQDESV, per germline (reference sequence). Trimming stripped 7 bases from V and 1 base from J, with 7 bases between. The DNA for the CDR3 is TGTGCCAGCAAGGGGTGGAACACCGGGGAGCTGTTTTTT. This codes for CASKGWNTGELFF.

The gene calls are TRBV7-9 and TRBJ1-3, with TRBD1 identical over 7 bases. Germline CDR1 is SEHNR and CDR2 is FQNEAQ (reference sequence). The CDR3 extends over 14 amino acids. J was trimmed by 1 base and V by 5 bases; bases with no gene match: 2. DNA for the CDR3: TGTGCCAGCAGCCCAGGGGGTTCTGGAAACACCATATATTTT. This translates into CASSPGGSGNTIYF.

This rearrangement joins TRBV3-1 (or the pseudogene TRBV3-2) to TRBJ2-3; possibly TRBD2 for D (6 bases). The germline V gene encodes CDR1 LGHDT and CDR2 YNNKEL (reference sequence). V lost 0 bases and J 4 bases, leaving 14 bases between the germline ends. CDR3 size: 16 residues. The CDR3: CASSQDGGRIPDTQYF. CDR3 nucleotides: TGTGCCAGCAGCCAAGATGGTGGGAGGATCCCAGATACGCAGTATTTT.

CDR3 sequence: CASSSGQGAYEQYF. DNA for the CDR3: TGTGCCAGCAGCTCGGGACAGGGAGCCTACGAGCAGTACTTC. This chain connects TRBV7-9 to TRBJ2-7; 9 nucleotides align to TRBD1. The CDR3 contains 14 residues. The germline gives CDR1 SEHNR, CDR2 FQNEAQ (reference sequence). The trim removed 4 bases at V and 2 bases at J, leaving 3 bases unmatched.

CDR3 sequence: CASSTGGGYLSYEQYF. The DNA for the CDR3 is TGTGCCAGCAGCACAGGGGGGGGGTATCTAAGCTACGAGCAGTACTTC. This chain links TRBV7-8 with TRBJ2-7, with D possibly matching TRBD1 (8 bases). The V end was cut by 5 bases, the J end by 3 bases, with 20 bases between. This CDR3 comprises 16 residues. Germline values: CDR1 SGHVS, CDR2 FQNEAQ.

In its sample, this clone was seen once. CDR3 nucleotide sequence: TGTGCCAGCAGTCTCCGGGACAGGGGCACAGATACGCAGTATTTT. Protein product: CASSLRDRGTDTQYF. The chain carries TRBV27 and TRBJ2-3; 9 bases map to TRBD1. Unmatched junction bases numbered 4, after V lost 5 bases and J lost 1 base. This CDR3 comprises 15 residues. Germline V lookup: CDR1 MNHEY, CDR2 SMNVEV (reference sequence).

CDR3 nucleotide sequence: TGTGCCAGCAGCCTCTTCGCGGGAGGCAGCTCCTACAATGAGCAGTTCTTC. This codes for CASSLFAGGSSYNEQFF. V usage is TRBV6-2 or TRBV6-3 and J usage is TRBJ2-1; 8 bases align to TRBD2. Germline CDR1 MNHEY, CDR2 SVGEGT. CDR3 length equals 17 residues. V lost 6 bases, J lost 0 bases, and 10 bases stayed unmatched.

This chain links TRBV27 with TRBJ2-5; 10 nucleotides agree with TRBD2. The CDR3 contains 15 residues. Germline V gene lookup returns CDR1 MNHEY and CDR2 SMNVEV (reference sequence). Trimming removed 6 bases from V and 4 bases from J; junction bases left unmatched: 8. DNA of the CDR3: TGTGCCAGCAGCGGCGCGCTAGCGGGAGTAGAGACCCAGTACTTC. This gives the protein CASSGALAGVETQYF.

This chain links TRBV3-1 (or the pseudogene TRBV3-2) with TRBJ2-7; possible D gene TRBD1, 6 bases. The CDR3 is made up of 15 amino acids. The germline CDR1 and CDR2 sequences are LGHDT and YNNKEL (reference sequence). The V gene lost 0 bases and the J gene lost 5 bases, with 14 bases spanning the gap. CDR3 region: CASSQERQGLNEQYF. In DNA, the CDR3 is TGTGCCAGCAGCCAAGAACGGCAGGGGTTGAACGAGCAGTACTTC.

This clone occurred once. The rearrangement uses TRBV2 and TRBJ1-1; D not certain. This CDR3 has 14 residues. Germline V CDR1 and CDR2: SNHLY, FYNNEI. Trimming removed 2 bases at V and 2 bases at J, with 9 bases between. The CDR3 reads CASSELGLNTEAFF. In DNA, the CDR3 is TGTGCCAGCAGTGAATTGGGCCTAAACACTGAAGCTTTCTTT. The full variable domain, completed using reference TRBV2 and TRBJ1-1, is EPEVTQTPSHQVTQMGQEVILRCVPISNHLYFYWYRQILGQKVEFLVSFYNNEISEKSEIFDDQFSVERPDGSNFTLKIRSTKLEDSAMYFCASSELGLNTEAFFGQGTRLTVV.

The chain combines TRBV5-1 with TRBJ1-2; D is unresolved. Trimming pared 2 bases from V and 1 base from J, leaving 9 bases between. The CDR3 runs to 14 residues. The germline CDR1 and CDR2 sequences are SGHRS and YFSETQ. DNA of the CDR3: TGCGCCAGCAGCTTAAGCGGATTTAACTATGGCTACACCTTC. Protein product: CASSLSGFNYGYTF.

V is TRBV29-1 and J is TRBJ2-7; D gene ambiguous. From germline, CDR1 is SQVTM and CDR2 ANQGSEA. The CDR3 totals 11 residues. V was pared by 7 bases and J by 2 bases, with 9 bases between. The CDR3: CSGATAYEQYF. In nucleotides, the CDR3 is TGCAGCGGGGCAACCGCCTACGAGCAGTACTTC.

The chain combines TRBV6-5 with TRBJ1-2; D is perhaps TRBD1 (6 bases). The CDR3 length is 13 residues. V was cut by 0 bases and J by 5 bases, with 7 bases left in between. Germline V gene lookup returns CDR1 MNHEY and CDR2 SVGAGI. Written as DNA, the CDR3 is TGTGCCAGCAGTTACTCCCAGGGGTATGGCTACACCTTC. Residues: CASSYSQGYGYTF.

The chain has TRBV7-2 and TRBJ2-1; D is unclear. CDR1 is SGHTA, CDR2 FQGNSA, per germline. Trimming left V 0 bases short and J 7 bases short, with 4 bases between. This CDR3 has 12 residues. CDR3 DNA sequence: TGTGCCAGCAGCTTAGCGAGAAATGAGCAGTTCTTC. Protein: CASSLARNEQFF.

The chain couples TRBV7-3 to TRBJ2-1; 11 nucleotides agree with TRBD2. With V trimmed by 4 bases and J by 9 bases, 11 bases remained unmatched. Per germline, CDR1 SGHTA and CDR2 FQGTGA. The CDR3 contains 16 residues. CDR3 DNA sequence: TGTGCCAGCAGCTCGGGACTAGCGGTGGGGAGGGGTGAGCAGTTCTTC. This codes for CASSSGLAVGRGEQFF.

The V and J genes are TRBV2 and TRBJ2-7; 8 bases agree with TRBD2. The V gene end was trimmed by 6 bases and the J gene end by 7 bases; junction bases not matched to a gene: 14. Germline loops: CDR1 SNHLY, CDR2 FYNNEI. The CDR3 consists of 15 residues. The CDR3 protein is CASSPGPGGGIEQYF. Here the CDR3 DNA reads TGTGCCAGCAGCCCTGGCCCTGGCGGGGGGATTGAGCAGTACTTC.